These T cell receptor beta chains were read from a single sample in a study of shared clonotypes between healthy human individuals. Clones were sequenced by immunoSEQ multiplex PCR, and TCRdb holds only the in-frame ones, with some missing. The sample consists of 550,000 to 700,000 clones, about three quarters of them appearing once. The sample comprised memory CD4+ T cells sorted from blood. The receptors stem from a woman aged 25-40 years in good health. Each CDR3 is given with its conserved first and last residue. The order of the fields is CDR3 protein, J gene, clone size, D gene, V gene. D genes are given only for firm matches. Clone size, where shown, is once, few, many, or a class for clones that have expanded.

CASRVWGVDQPQHF	TRBJ1-5	NA	NA	TRBV21-1
CASSPLAGHTDTQYF	TRBJ2-3	NA	TRBD2	TRBV4-1
CASSRLAGVDEQYF	TRBJ2-7	NA	TRBD2	TRBV6-6
CASSLSTGVYGYTF	TRBJ1-2	NA	NA	TRBV27
CASSFEGWEGEQYF	TRBJ2-7	NA	TRBD2	TRBV7-9
CASSRRPGEAEAFF	TRBJ1-1	NA	NA	TRBV6-6
CAISGDRGLYEQYF	TRBJ2-7	NA	TRBD1	TRBV10-3
CASSLAGRTYEQYF	TRBJ2-7	NA	NA	TRBV7-2
CASSPEQGLNEKLFF	TRBJ1-4	many	NA	TRBV18
CASSQDVQSAFF	TRBJ1-1	few	NA	TRBV14
CASARITGGVETQYF	TRBJ2-5	once	NA	TRBV10-3
CASSQGVLAGRNEQFF	TRBJ2-1	NA	TRBD2	TRBV4-1
CASSRGTSGLNEQFF	TRBJ2-1	NA	TRBD2	TRBV2
CATSRQGAQNEKLFF	TRBJ1-4	few	TRBD1	TRBV15
CASSIAGGSSYEQYF	TRBJ2-7	NA	TRBD2	TRBV19
CASSSPPLGTEAFF	TRBJ1-1	NA	NA	TRBV27
CASTEQGSGSGEQFF	TRBJ2-1	NA	NA	TRBV6-5
CASSLSRLASEQYF	TRBJ2-7	NA	TRBD2	TRBV27
CASSVGGGLSYTF	TRBJ1-2	NA	NA	TRBV9
CASSLGLGMEETQYF	TRBJ2-5	few	NA	TRBV27
CASSTHDRAYEAFF	TRBJ1-1	NA	NA	TRBV6-5
CASSLTSGRSLQYF	TRBJ2-7	once	TRBD2	TRBV7-9
CASSQKPLGGDTQYF	TRBJ2-3	NA	NA	TRBV5-4
CASRSLVSWRAAYNEQFF	TRBJ2-1	NA	NA	TRBV27
CASSPGTGKTGELFF	TRBJ2-2	NA	TRBD1	TRBV5-1
CAWRASFYEQYF	TRBJ2-7	NA	NA	TRBV30
CASSGTGGLVGETQYF	TRBJ2-5	NA	TRBD1	TRBV2
CASSELAGPTYEQYF	TRBJ2-7	few	NA	TRBV6-1
CASSLQQGANVLTF	TRBJ2-6	NA	NA	TRBV6-5
CASSYQLNQPQHF	TRBJ1-5	few	NA	TRBV19
CASSLRAGSYNEQFF	TRBJ2-1	NA	NA	TRBV5-4
CASSLAAGGEWEQYF	TRBJ2-7	few	TRBD2	TRBV7-2
CASSLSTGKDNEKLFF	TRBJ1-4	NA	TRBD1	TRBV27
CASSEQGSRNTIYF	TRBJ1-3	NA	TRBD1	TRBV6-6
CASSFAENTGELFF	TRBJ2-2	NA	NA	TRBV5-1
CSVVGMDAEAFF	TRBJ1-1	few	NA	TRBV29-1
CASSVGTGEGETQYF	TRBJ2-5	NA	TRBD1	TRBV9
CASSPRNSGGDGYTF	TRBJ1-2	NA	TRBD1	TRBV7-2
CASSPLAGGPSTDTQYF	TRBJ2-3	NA	TRBD2	TRBV5-1
CASSFPQGAGNTEAFF	TRBJ1-1	NA	TRBD1	TRBV28
CASSLGVTGYTF	TRBJ1-2	NA	NA	TRBV19
CASSPGDRGLTDTQYF	TRBJ2-3	NA	TRBD1	TRBV7-3
CATSRQGSYEQYF	TRBJ2-7	NA	NA	TRBV15
CASSSGLSNSGANVLTF	TRBJ2-6	NA	NA	TRBV28
CASKPGLSVLDTQYF	TRBJ2-3	NA	NA	TRBV27
CASTLQGSGTEAFF	TRBJ1-1	NA	NA	TRBV5-1
CASSLRRQGFGLTGELFF	TRBJ2-2	NA	TRBD1	TRBV27
CATLPGQGIDTIYF	TRBJ1-3	NA	TRBD1	TRBV10-3
CASSPRTGGEQYF	TRBJ2-7	NA	TRBD1	TRBV5-1